Given below is one T cell receptor beta chain in context. The antigen remains unidentified. These data originate in a study of T cell responses to AZD1222 COVID-19 vaccine. Points from the study as a whole: Two AZD1222 administrations were followed by greater Spike-specific TCR breadth and depth. Possibly, clonal diversity was underestimated; donors were largely white British and included more females.

Assay: immunoSEQ multiplex PCR; the TCRdb copy retains only in-frame clones and omits some. This table has approximately 140,000 clones, roughly 90% appearing once. The length of the CDR3 is 17 residues. V lost 0 bases, J lost 4 bases, and 16 bases lay in between. CDR1 and CDR2 from the germline V gene are ENHRY and SYGVKD. The sequence came from an adult in good health. This chain connects TRBV10-3 to TRBJ2-1, with D possibly called TRBD1 or TRBD2 (5 bases each). Specimen: peripheral blood, collected on day 0 of AZD1222 vaccination. In DNA, the CDR3 is TGTGCCATCAGTGAGTCTTCCGGGACCCAAGGGTACAATGAGCAGTTCTTC. Protein product: CAISESSGTQGYNEQFF.